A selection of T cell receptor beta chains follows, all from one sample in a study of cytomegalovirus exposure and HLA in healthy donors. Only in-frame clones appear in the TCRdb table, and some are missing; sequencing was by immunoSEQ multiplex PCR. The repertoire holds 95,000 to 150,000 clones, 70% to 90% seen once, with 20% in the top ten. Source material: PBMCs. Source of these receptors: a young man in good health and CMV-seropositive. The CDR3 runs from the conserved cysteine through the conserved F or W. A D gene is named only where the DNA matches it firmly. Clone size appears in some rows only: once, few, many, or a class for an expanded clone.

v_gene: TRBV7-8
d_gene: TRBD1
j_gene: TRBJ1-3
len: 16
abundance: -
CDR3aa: CASSWGQGAAGNTIYF
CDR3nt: TGTGCCAGCAGCTGGGGACAGGGGGCAGCTGGAAACACCATATATTTT

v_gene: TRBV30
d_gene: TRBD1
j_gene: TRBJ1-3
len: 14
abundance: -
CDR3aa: CAGRPGQGSFPIYF
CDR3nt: TGTGCCGGGAGACCGGGACAGGGTTCCTTTCCCATATATTTT

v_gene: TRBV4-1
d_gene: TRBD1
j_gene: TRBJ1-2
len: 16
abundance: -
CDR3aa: CASSQDPTGDLYGYTF
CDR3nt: TGCGCCAGCAGCCAAGATCCGACAGGGGATCTCTATGGCTACACCTTC

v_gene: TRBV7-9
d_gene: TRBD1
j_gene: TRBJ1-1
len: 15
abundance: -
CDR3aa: CASSLPRGLYTEAFF
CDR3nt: TGTGCCAGCAGCTTACCTAGGGGGCTCTACACTGAAGCTTTCTTT

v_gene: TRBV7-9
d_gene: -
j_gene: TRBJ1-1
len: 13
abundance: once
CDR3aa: CAGRAGPNTEAFF
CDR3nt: TGTGCCGGCCGCGCAGGGCCGAACACTGAAGCTTTCTTT

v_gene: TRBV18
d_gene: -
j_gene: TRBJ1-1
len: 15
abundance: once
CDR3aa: CASSPSQGLNTEAFF
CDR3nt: TGTGCCAGCTCACCATCTCAGGGGCTTAACACTGAAGCTTTCTTT

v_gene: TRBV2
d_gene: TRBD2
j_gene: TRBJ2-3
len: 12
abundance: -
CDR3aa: CASSGGGDTQYF
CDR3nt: TGTGCCAGCAGTGGGGGAGGGGATACGCAGTATTTT

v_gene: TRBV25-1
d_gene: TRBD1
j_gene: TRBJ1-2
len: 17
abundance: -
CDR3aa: CASREDRGNAVGYGYTF
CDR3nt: TGTGCCAGCCGAGAAGACAGGGGGAACGCGGTTGGGTATGGCTACACCTTC

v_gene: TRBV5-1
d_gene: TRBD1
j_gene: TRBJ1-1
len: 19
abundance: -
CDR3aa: CASSYSPGTGGPLDTEAFF
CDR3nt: TGCGCCAGCAGCTACTCTCCCGGGACAGGGGGTCCTTTGGACACTGAAGCTTTCTTT

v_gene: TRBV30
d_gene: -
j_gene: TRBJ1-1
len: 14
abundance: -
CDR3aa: CAWSPPTGHTEAFF
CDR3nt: TGTGCCTGGAGCCCCCCCACAGGCCACACTGAAGCTTTCTTT

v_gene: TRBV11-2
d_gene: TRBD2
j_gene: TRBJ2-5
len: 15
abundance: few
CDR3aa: CASSRTSGGAETQYF
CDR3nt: TGTGCCAGCAGCCGGACTAGCGGGGGGGCGGAGACCCAGTACTTC

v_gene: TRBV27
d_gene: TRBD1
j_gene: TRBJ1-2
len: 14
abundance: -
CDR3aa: CASSSQSTGLGYTF
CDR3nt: TGTGCCAGCAGTTCCCAATCGACAGGGCTTGGCTACACCTTC

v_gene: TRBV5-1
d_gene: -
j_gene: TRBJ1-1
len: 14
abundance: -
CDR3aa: CASSAMGAGTEAFF
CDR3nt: TGCGCCAGCAGCGCAATGGGAGCAGGCACTGAAGCTTTCTTT

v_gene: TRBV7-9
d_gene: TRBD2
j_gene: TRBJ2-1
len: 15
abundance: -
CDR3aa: CASSAAGLAGLEQFF
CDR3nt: TGTGCCAGCAGCGCGGCGGGACTAGCGGGGCTAGAGCAGTTCTTC

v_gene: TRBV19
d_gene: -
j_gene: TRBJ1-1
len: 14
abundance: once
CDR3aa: CASSIALGNTEAFF
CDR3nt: TGTGCCAGTAGTATCGCCCTCGGGAACACTGAAGCTTTCTTT

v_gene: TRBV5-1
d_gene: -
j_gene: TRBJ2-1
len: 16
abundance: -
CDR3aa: CASSLDGRSGYNEQFF
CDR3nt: TGCGCCAGCAGCTTGGATGGAAGGTCGGGGTACAATGAGCAGTTCTTC

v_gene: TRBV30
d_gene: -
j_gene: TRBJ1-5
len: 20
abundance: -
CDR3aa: CAWMKFWGHPKTVQGQPQHF
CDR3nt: TGTGCCTGGATGAAATTTTGGGGGCACCCTAAGACAGTTCAGGGTCAGCCCCAGCATTTT

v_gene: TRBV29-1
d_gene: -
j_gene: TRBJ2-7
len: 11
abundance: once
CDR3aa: CSVAGSYEQYF
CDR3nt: TGCAGCGTGGCAGGGTCCTACGAGCAGTACTTC

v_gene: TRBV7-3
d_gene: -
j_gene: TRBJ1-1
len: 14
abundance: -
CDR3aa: CASSLGTANTEAFF
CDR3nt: TGTGCCAGCAGCTTAGGAACAGCAAACACTGAAGCTTTCTTT

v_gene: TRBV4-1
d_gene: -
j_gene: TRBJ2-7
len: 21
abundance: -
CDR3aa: CASSQGFGFNPGDLSTYEQYF
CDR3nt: TGCGCCAGCAGCCAAGGTTTTGGCTTCAATCCGGGAGACCTTAGTACCTACGAGCAGTACTTC

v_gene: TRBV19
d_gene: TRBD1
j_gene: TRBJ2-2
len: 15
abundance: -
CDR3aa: CASSIPGDRVGELFF
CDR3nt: TGTGCCAGTAGTATTCCGGGGGACAGGGTCGGGGAGCTGTTTTTT

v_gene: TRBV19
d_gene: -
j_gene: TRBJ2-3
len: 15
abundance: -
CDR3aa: CASSPNRVSTDTQYF
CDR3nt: TGTGCCAGTAGCCCAAACAGGGTGAGCACAGATACGCAGTATTTT

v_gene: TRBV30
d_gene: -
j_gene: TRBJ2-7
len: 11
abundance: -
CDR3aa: CAWSVTREQYF
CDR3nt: TGTGCCTGGAGTGTTACGAGGGAGCAGTACTTC

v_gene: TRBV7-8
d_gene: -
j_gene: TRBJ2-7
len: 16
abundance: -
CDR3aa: CASSLGRSGLFGEQYF
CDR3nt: TGTGCCAGCAGCTTAGGTCGGTCAGGGTTATTCGGGGAGCAGTACTTC

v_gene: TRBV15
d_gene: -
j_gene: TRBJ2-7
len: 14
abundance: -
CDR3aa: CATSRDPGDYEQYF
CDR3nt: TGTGCCACCAGCAGAGATCCCGGTGACTACGAGCAGTACTTC

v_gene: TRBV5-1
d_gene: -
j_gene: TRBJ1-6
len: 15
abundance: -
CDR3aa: CASSLSRPVRAPLHF
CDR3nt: TGCGCCAGCAGCTTGTCCAGGCCGGTGAGGGCACCCCTCCACTTT

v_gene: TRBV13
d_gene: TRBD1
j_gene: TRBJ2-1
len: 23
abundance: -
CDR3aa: CASSLGPLGDRGPPEVTYNEQFF
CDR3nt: TGTGCCAGCAGCTTAGGCCCACTTGGGGACAGGGGGCCACCCGAGGTTACCTACAATGAGCAGTTCTTC

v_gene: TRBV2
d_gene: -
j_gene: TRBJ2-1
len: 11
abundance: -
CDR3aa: CASMSYNEQFF
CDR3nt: TGTGCCAGCATGTCTTACAATGAGCAGTTCTTC

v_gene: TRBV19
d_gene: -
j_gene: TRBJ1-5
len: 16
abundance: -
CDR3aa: CASSPLGGYSNLPQHF
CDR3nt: TGTGCCAGTAGTCCCCTCGGGGGGTATAGCAATCTGCCCCAGCATTTT

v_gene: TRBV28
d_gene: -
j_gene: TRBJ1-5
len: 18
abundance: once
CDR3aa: CASSSGWQGGFERQPQHF
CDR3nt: TGTGCCAGCAGTTCCGGGTGGCAGGGAGGTTTCGAAAGGCAGCCCCAGCATTTT

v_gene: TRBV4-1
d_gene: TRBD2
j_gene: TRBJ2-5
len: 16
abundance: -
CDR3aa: CASSQDDGGGGETQYF
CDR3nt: TGCGCCAGCAGCCAAGATGATGGCGGGGGAGGGGAGACCCAGTACTTC

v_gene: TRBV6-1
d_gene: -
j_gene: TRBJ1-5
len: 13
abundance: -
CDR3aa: CASSTESNQPQHF
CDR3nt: TGTGCCAGCAGTACAGAGAGCAATCAGCCCCAGCATTTT

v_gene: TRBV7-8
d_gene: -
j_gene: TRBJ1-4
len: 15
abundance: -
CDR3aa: CASSLDRWGREKLFF
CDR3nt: TGTGCCAGCAGTCTAGACCGGTGGGGGAGGGAAAAACTGTTTTTT

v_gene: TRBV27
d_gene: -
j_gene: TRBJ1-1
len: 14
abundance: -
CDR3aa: CAGSLTGLSTEAFF
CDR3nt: TGTGCCGGCAGTTTAACAGGCCTGAGCACTGAAGCTTTCTTT

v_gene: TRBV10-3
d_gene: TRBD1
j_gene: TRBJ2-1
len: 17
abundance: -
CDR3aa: CAISSATTGDSYNEQFF
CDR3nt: TGTGCCATCAGTTCCGCTACCACAGGGGACTCCTACAATGAGCAGTTCTTC

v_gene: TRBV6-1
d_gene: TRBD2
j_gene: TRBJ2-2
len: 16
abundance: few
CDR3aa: CASSGLAGENTGELFF
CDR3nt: TGTGCCAGCAGTGGTCTAGCGGGGGAAAACACCGGGGAGCTGTTTTTT

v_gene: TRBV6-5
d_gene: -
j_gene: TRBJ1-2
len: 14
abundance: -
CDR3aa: CASSYSGGGNSYTF
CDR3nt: TGTGCCAGCAGTTACTCGGGCGGGGGCAACAGCTACACCTTC

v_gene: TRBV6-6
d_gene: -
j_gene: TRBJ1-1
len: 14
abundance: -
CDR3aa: CASSYSLEGTEAFF
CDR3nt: TGTGCCAGCAGTTACTCGTTAGAGGGTACTGAAGCTTTCTTT

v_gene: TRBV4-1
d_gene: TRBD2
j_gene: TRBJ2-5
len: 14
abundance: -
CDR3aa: CASSQVIAGGTQYF
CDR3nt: TGCGCCAGCAGCCAAGTCATAGCGGGGGGAACCCAGTACTTC

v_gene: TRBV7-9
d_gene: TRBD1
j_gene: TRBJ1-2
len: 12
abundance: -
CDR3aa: CASSQVDRGYTF
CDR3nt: TGTGCCAGCAGCCAGGTGGACAGGGGTTACACCTTC

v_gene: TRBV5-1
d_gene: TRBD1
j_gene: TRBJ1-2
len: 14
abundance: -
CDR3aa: CASGGQSANYGYTF
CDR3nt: TGCGCCAGCGGGGGACAGAGCGCTAACTATGGCTACACCTTC

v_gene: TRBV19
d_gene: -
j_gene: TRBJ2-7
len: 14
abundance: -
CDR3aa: CASSITGLIYEQYF
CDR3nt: TGTGCCAGTAGTATAACAGGCCTTATCTACGAGCAGTACTTC

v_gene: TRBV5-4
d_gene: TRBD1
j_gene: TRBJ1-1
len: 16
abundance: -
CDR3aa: CASSGSIRGENTEAFF
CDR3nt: TGTGCCAGCAGCGGTTCTATCAGGGGGGAGAACACTGAAGCTTTCTTT

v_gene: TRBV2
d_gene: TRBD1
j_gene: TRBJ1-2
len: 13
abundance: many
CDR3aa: CASNDRAHYGYTF
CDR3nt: TGTGCCAGCAACGACAGGGCCCACTATGGCTACACCTTC

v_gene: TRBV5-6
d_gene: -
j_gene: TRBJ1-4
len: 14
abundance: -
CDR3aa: CASSLGQGFEKLFF
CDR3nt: TGTGCCAGCAGCTTGGGGCAGGGATTTGAAAAACTGTTTTTT

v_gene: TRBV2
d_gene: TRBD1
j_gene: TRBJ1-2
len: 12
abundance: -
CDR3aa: CASSPRGQGYTF
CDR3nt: TGTGCCAGCAGTCCCAGGGGGCAAGGCTACACCTTC

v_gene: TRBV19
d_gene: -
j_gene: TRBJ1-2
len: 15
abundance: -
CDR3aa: CASSIFGGWDYGYTF
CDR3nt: TGTGCCAGTAGTATCTTCGGGGGATGGGACTATGGCTACACCTTC

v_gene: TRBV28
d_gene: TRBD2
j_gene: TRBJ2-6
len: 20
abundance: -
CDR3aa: CASSVGLAGGLPSGANVLTF
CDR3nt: TGTGCCAGCAGTGTAGGACTAGCGGGGGGCCTCCCCTCTGGGGCCAACGTCCTGACTTTC

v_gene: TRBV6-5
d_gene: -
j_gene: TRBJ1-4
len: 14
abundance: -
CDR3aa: CASKEGATNEKLFF
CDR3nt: TGTGCCAGCAAGGAGGGCGCAACTAATGAAAAACTGTTTTTT

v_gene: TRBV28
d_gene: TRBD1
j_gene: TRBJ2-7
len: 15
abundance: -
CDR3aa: CASSTMTGILYEQYF
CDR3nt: TGTGCCAGCAGTACAATGACAGGGATATTGTACGAGCAGTACTTC

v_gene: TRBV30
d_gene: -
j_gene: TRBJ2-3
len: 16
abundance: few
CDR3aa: CAWTVIPSVATDTQYF
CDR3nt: TGTGCCTGGACAGTTATTCCCTCCGTGGCCACAGATACGCAGTATTTT

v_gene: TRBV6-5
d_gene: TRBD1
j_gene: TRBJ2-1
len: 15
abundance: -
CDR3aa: CASSYPTGGKNEQFF
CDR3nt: TGTGCCAGCAGTTACCCGACAGGGGGCAAAAATGAGCAGTTCTTC

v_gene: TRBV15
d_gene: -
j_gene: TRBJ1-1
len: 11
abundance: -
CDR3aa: CAVRGETEAFF
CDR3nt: TGTGCCGTCAGGGGTGAAACTGAAGCTTTCTTT

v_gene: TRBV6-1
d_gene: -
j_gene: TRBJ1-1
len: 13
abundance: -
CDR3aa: CASSLVVNTEAFF
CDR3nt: TGTGCCAGCAGCCTCGTTGTGAACACTGAAGCTTTCTTT

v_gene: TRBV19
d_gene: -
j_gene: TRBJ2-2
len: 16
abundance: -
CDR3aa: CASSIDGSGPTGELFF
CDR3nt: TGTGCCAGTAGTATAGATGGGAGCGGCCCCACCGGGGAGCTGTTTTTT